The sequence of this T cell receptor (beta chain) was determined in a study of breast tumors, draining lymph nodes, adjacent tissues. General study findings and limits: The data were judged consistent with most tumor T cells coming from lymph node and expanding in tumor. Compared with basal-like, luminal-like tumors shared significantly more repertoire with nontumor tissue.

From the multiplex PCR reads, TCRdb called clonotypes with MiXCR, one entry per CDR3 protein. In the table there are tens of thousands of distinct CDR3 sequences, about 21% of which are singletons. This clonotype has ten or more counts. Its antigen is not identified. The CDR3 consists of 14 residues. V was cut by 2 bases and J by 7 bases, with 15 bases left in between. Germline-derived CDR1 and CDR2 are DFQATT and SNEGSKA (reference sequence). The V gene is TRBV20-1, the J gene TRBJ2-1, with TRBD1 as a possible D gene (6 bases). The clonotype comes from a female donor with breast cancer. Some clones in this sample may be carry-over from other donors' samples. What was sequenced was breast tumor tissue. In nucleotides, the CDR3 is TGCAGTGCTAGACTGGTGGAAAGGGGGAATGAGCAGTTCTTC. Translating it yields CSARLVERGNEQFF.